A selection of T cell receptor beta chains follows, all from one sample in a study of T cell responses to AZD1222 COVID-19 vaccine. Some clones are missing from TCRdb's copy, which holds only in-frame ones; the method was immunoSEQ multiplex PCR. Altogether 150,000 to 200,000 clones are present, under 95% being singletons, with the ten largest covering about 1.4%. Sequencing used peripheral blood, obtained on day 0 of AZD1222 vaccination. All receptors derive from an adult in good health. The CDR3 runs from the conserved cysteine through the conserved F or W. The D gene is left open where the match is weak. Some rows mark clone size as missing; the rest say once, few, many or name a class of expanded clone.

clone_size d_call j_call v_call cdr3_length cdr3_nt cdr3_aa
once - TRBJ2-2 TRBV7-2 15 TGTGCCAGCAGCTGGGGGTCGACGAACACCGGGGAGCTGTTTTTT CASSWGSTNTGELFF
- - TRBJ1-1 TRBV30 13 TGTGCCTGGAGCGTACAGGTGAACACTGAAGCTTTCTTT CAWSVQVNTEAFF
- TRBD2 TRBJ2-3 TRBV7-8 14 TGTGCCAGCAGCTTAGAGCGGGACCTAAATACGCAGTATTTT CASSLERDLNTQYF
- - TRBJ2-1 TRBV10-3 13 TGTGCCATCAGTGACAGGGGCCAAGGTGAGCAGTTCTTC CAISDRGQGEQFF
- - TRBJ1-6 TRBV6-5 14 TGTGCCAGCAGTTTGACGGGTGATAATTCACCCCTCCACTTT CASSLTGDNSPLHF
once TRBD2 TRBJ2-1 TRBV11-2 12 TGTGCCAGCACCCCGGGGGGGAATGAGCAGTTCTTC CASTPGGNEQFF
once - TRBJ1-6 TRBV28 13 TGTGCCACCTACAGGGTAAATAATTCACCCCTCCACTTT CATYRVNNSPLHF
- - TRBJ1-2 TRBV19 13 TGTGCCAGTACTCTGGCAGGGGCTATTGGCTACACCTTC CASTLAGAIGYTF
- TRBD2 TRBJ2-3 TRBV7-8 15 TGTGCCAGCAGCTTAGTTGCGGGAGGGCCAGGAACGCAGTATTTT CASSLVAGGPGTQYF
- - TRBJ1-6 TRBV2 11 TGTGCCAGCACCGACGGGGGACCCCTCCACTTT CASTDGGPLHF
- TRBD1 TRBJ2-3 TRBV4-1 15 TGCGCCAGCAGCCAAGATTACGGGACAGGGGATACGCAGTATTTT CASSQDYGTGDTQYF
- - TRBJ1-2 TRBV30 11 TGTGCCTGGGGCCTAAACTATGGCTACACCTTC CAWGLNYGYTF
- TRBD1 TRBJ1-2 TRBV19 16 TGTGCCAGTAGTATCCTGCCGGGACAGGGCTATTATGGCTACACCTTC CASSILPGQGYYGYTF
- - TRBJ2-4 TRBV30 13 TGTGCCTGGAGTGTAGGGGCAGGGAACATTCAGTACTTC CAWSVGAGNIQYF
- - TRBJ1-3 TRBV6-4 15 TGTGCCCGCAGAGGAGGGGTAGATTCTGGAAACACCATATATTTT CARRGGVDSGNTIYF
- - TRBJ1-3 TRBV30 14 TGTGCCTTGGCCCGCTCGGTCTCTGGAAACACCATATATTTT CALARSVSGNTIYF
- - TRBJ2-1 TRBV11-2 13 TGTGCCAGCAGCTTAGAAGTTGGAAATGAGCAGTTCTTC CASSLEVGNEQFF
- TRBD2 TRBJ2-3 TRBV5-1 14 TGCGCCAGCAGCTCCCCGGGGGGGGGAGATACGCAGTATTTT CASSSPGGGDTQYF
- - TRBJ2-1 TRBV11-3 14 TGTGCCAGCAGCTCGGGATCGAGAGGCAATGAGCAGTTCTTC CASSSGSRGNEQFF
- - TRBJ2-7 TRBV29-1 15 TGCAGCGTTGATTGGGGTAGCGCAAGCTCCTACGAGCAGTACTTC CSVDWGSASSYEQYF
- - TRBJ2-7 TRBV5-5 15 TGTGCCAGCAGCCCTGAGGGACATTCGGCCTACGAGCAGTACTTC CASSPEGHSAYEQYF
- - TRBJ2-2 TRBV19 16 TGTGCCAGTAAAGGGGCGGCCTTCGTTAACACCGGGGAGCTGTTTTTT CASKGAAFVNTGELFF
- - TRBJ1-1 TRBV2 15 TGTGCCAGCTCGGCGAGTGCGGGGGCGCACACTGAAGCTTTCTTT CASSASAGAHTEAFF
- - TRBJ1-4 TRBV5-6 11 TGTGCCAGCAGCCTTGGGGAAAAACTGTTTTTT CASSLGEKLFF
- - TRBJ1-3 TRBV6-1 16 TGTGCCAGCAGTGTTTTCGGATCCTCCTCTGGAAACACCATATATTTT CASSVFGSSSGNTIYF
- TRBD1 TRBJ1-2 TRBV10-3 12 TGTGCCACCCTGACAGGGGACTATGGCTACACCTTC CATLTGDYGYTF
- TRBD2 TRBJ2-4 TRBV19 17 TGTGCCAGTAGTTCTCCGGGACTAGCGGGACTGGAAAACATTCAGTACTTC CASSSPGLAGLENIQYF
few TRBD2 TRBJ2-7 TRBV6-6 17 TGTGCCAGCAGTCGGACTAGCGGGAGGGCCTCCCTCTACGAGCAGTACTTC CASSRTSGRASLYEQYF
once TRBD2 TRBJ2-2 TRBV6-6 16 TGTGCCAGCAGGGGACTAGCGGTCTCGAACACCGGGGAGCTGTTTTTT CASRGLAVSNTGELFF
- - TRBJ1-2 TRBV6-2/TRBV6-3 15 TGTGCCAGCAGTTACCACGGGGGCGCCAACTATGGCTACACCTTC CASSYHGGANYGYTF
once - TRBJ2-2 TRBV12-3/TRBV12-4 12 TGTGCCAGCAGTCAAGAATTCGGGGAGCTGTTTTTT CASSQEFGELFF
- - TRBJ1-2 TRBV7-8 13 TGTGCCAGCAGCCGATCCCTTAACTATGGCTACACCTTC CASSRSLNYGYTF
- - TRBJ2-3 TRBV5-6 12 TGTGCCAGCAGTTCGTACACAGATACGCAGTATTTT CASSSYTDTQYF
- - TRBJ2-5 TRBV11-2 12 TGTGCCAGCAGCTTAGTGGGCGAGACCCAGTACTTC CASSLVGETQYF
- TRBD1 TRBJ1-4 TRBV15 16 TGTGCCACCAGCAGAGATCAGACAGGGACGGGTGAAAAACTGTTTTTT CATSRDQTGTGEKLFF
- - TRBJ2-3 TRBV10-3 16 TGTGCCATCAGTGAGCAAAGGGGCCTCCGCACAGATACGCAGTATTTT CAISEQRGLRTDTQYF
once - TRBJ1-2 TRBV3-1/TRBV3-2 15 TGTGCCAGCAGCCAAGCAGTGACAGGATCCTATGGCTACACCTTC CASSQAVTGSYGYTF
- TRBD1 TRBJ2-7 TRBV29-1 13 TGCAGCGTTGTTTGGACAGGGGCTATCGAGCAGTACTTC CSVVWTGAIEQYF
- - TRBJ2-3 TRBV19 14 TGTGCCAGTATGGGGGGACAATGGGTGGGTACGCAGTATTTT CASMGGQWVGTQYF
- - TRBJ1-3 TRBV15 17 TGTGCCACCAGCCCCCATGACGTAGCAGCCTCTGGAAACACCATATATTTT CATSPHDVAASGNTIYF
- TRBD1 TRBJ1-2 TRBV5-6 13 TGTGCCAGCAGCGACACAGGGGGGAATGGCTACACCTTC CASSDTGGNGYTF
- - TRBJ1-1 TRBV2 17 TGTGCCAGCAGCGCTATGGACGGCACCCGAGGGGCCACTGAAGCTTTCTTT CASSAMDGTRGATEAFF
- TRBD1 TRBJ1-5 TRBV10-3 15 TGTGCCATCAGTGGAACAGGGGGCGCGGGTCAGCCCCAGCATTTT CAISGTGGAGQPQHF
- TRBD2 TRBJ2-7 TRBV5-8 15 TGTGCCAGCAGCTTACGGCTAGCGGGGGTTTACGAGCAGTACTTC CASSLRLAGVYEQYF
- - TRBJ2-1 TRBV28 12 TGTGCCAGCAGTTTTGGGCAGTACCAGCAGTTCTTC CASSFGQYQQFF
- - TRBJ2-7 TRBV5-4 13 TGTGCCAGCAGCTCCGGGGGTACCTACGAGCAGTACTTC CASSSGGTYEQYF
- - TRBJ1-5 TRBV7-8 12 TGTGCCAGCAGCTCCTCGGATCAGCCCCAGCATTTT CASSSSDQPQHF
- - TRBJ2-5 TRBV2 15 TGTGCCAGCAGTGATAACAGAATGACTCGGGAGACCCAGTACTTC CASSDNRMTRETQYF
- - TRBJ1-3 TRBV30 16 TGTGCCTGGAACGGGGGGGCAGGAACCTCTGGAAACACCATATATTTT CAWNGGAGTSGNTIYF
few - TRBJ1-2 TRBV14 13 TGTGCCAGCAGCCAGGGGGGCGCATATGGCTACACCTTC CASSQGGAYGYTF
- - TRBJ2-1 TRBV19 14 TGTGCCAGTAAGGACAGAAGCTCCTACAATGAGCAGTTCTTC CASKDRSSYNEQFF
- - TRBJ1-5 TRBV12-3/TRBV12-4 13 TGTGCCAGCAGTATTGGGGGGAATCAGCCCCAGCATTTT CASSIGGNQPQHF
- - TRBJ1-2 TRBV10-2 11 TGCGCCAGCGGAAGGGTTGATGGCTACACCTTC CASGRVDGYTF
- - TRBJ2-7 TRBV7-9 11 TGTGCCAGCAGCTTAGGGCCCGAGCAGTACTTC CASSLGPEQYF
- TRBD1 TRBJ1-2 TRBV24-1 17 TGTGCCACCAGTGATTTGTTTAGGACAGGGAAAAACTATGGCTACACCTTC CATSDLFRTGKNYGYTF
- TRBD1 TRBJ1-6 TRBV28 14 TGTGCCAGCAGAACCGGACAGGGGGGATCACCCCTCCACTTT CASRTGQGGSPLHF
- - TRBJ1-1 TRBV25-1 12 TGTGCCAGCAGTGGTTGGGTGGCTGAAGCTTTCTTT CASSGWVAEAFF
- - TRBJ1-4 TRBV5-1 15 TGCGCCAGCAGCCCTGTTGGGGGGCTAGGGGAAAAACTGTTTTTT CASSPVGGLGEKLFF
- TRBD1 TRBJ1-4 TRBV28 15 TGTGCCAGCAGTCCGTTGACAGGGCGCGTTGAAAAACTGTTTTTT CASSPLTGRVEKLFF
- TRBD2 TRBJ2-7 TRBV19 14 TGTGCCAGTAGTATGGTTGGGACTAGGACCGAGCAGTACTTC CASSMVGTRTEQYF